One and the same sample provided the 25 T cell receptor beta chains below, sequenced in a study of cytomegalovirus exposure and HLA in healthy donors. The primer mix had 60 Vbeta and 13 Jbeta primers. The protocol was immunoSEQ multiplex PCR, while the TCRdb copy is restricted to in-frame clones and leaves out a portion. The sample yields about 100,000 clones, about 80% seen once. The sequenced sample was PBMCs. The receptors stem from a man aged 40-49 years in good health and CMV-seropositive.

The chain joins TRBV11-3 to TRBJ2-1, with D unresolved. V was shortened by 5 bases and J by 7 bases, with 12 bases between the two germline ends. This CDR3 has 13 residues. Germline V gene data show CDR1 as SGHNT and CDR2 as YENEEA. In DNA, the CDR3 is TGTGCCAGCAGCGCCCCTTGGCTGAATGAGCAGTTCTTC. Protein: CASSAPWLNEQFF.

The rearrangement uses TRBV5-8 and TRBJ2-3; TRBD1 is a possible D gene (6 bases). CDR3 length equals 17 residues. Germline values: CDR1 SGHTS, CDR2 YDEGEE. V dropped 3 bases and J dropped 0 bases, with 17 bases sitting between them. The DNA of the CDR3 is TGTGCCAGCAGCTCGCGGACAGTCACCTATAGCACAGATACGCAGTATTTT. This gives the protein CASSSRTVTYSTDTQYF. The full variable domain, rest sourced from reference TRBV5-8 and TRBJ2-3, is EAGVTQSPTHLIKTRGQQATLRCSPISGHTSVYWYQQALGLGLQFLLWYDEGEERNRGNFPPRFSGRQFPNYSSELNVNALELEDSALYLCASSSRTVTYSTDTQYFGPGTRLTVL.

V usage is TRBV6-5 and J usage is TRBJ2-1; 7 bases are shared with TRBD2. J gave up 0 bases and V 6 bases, and 5 bases lay outside the gene matches. The CDR3 length is 15 residues. Germline V gene lookup returns CDR1 MNHEY and CDR2 SVGAGI. The CDR3 is CASRSRTSSYNEQFF. The CDR3 DNA follows: TGTGCCAGCAGGAGCCGGACTAGCTCCTACAATGAGCAGTTCTTC.

This rearrangement joins TRBV9 to TRBJ2-1, with 7 nucleotides matching TRBD2. From germline, CDR1 is SGDLS and CDR2 YYNGEE. V lost 4 bases and J lost 5; bases outside the gene matches: 9. The CDR3 is 15 amino acids. CDR3 sequence reads: CASSSRGEKDNEQFF. CDR3 DNA: TGTGCCAGCAGCTCACGGGGGGAAAAGGACAATGAGCAGTTCTTC.

J is TRBJ2-5 and V is TRBV5-1; 9 bases align to TRBD2. The CDR3 consists of 16 residues. The V segment lost 6 bases and the J segment 4 bases; nucleotides outside the gene matches: 13. The germline V gene encodes CDR1 SGHRS and CDR2 YFSETQ. The CDR3 DNA sequence: TGCGCCAGCAATTCCCTAGCGGGGTCTGGGGGAGAGACCCAGTACTTC. Translating it yields CASNSLAGSGGETQYF.

This clone was counted between two and nine times. The CDR3 nucleotides read TGCAGTGCCCGCAAGAGCACTGAAGCTTTCTTT. Protein product: CSARKSTEAFF. The chain has TRBV20-1 and TRBJ1-1; D is uncertain. V was shortened by 6 bases and J by 4 bases, with 9 bases between the two germline ends. The germline V gene has CDR1 DFQATT and CDR2 SNEGSKA (reference sequence). This CDR3 region has 11 residues.

The CDR3 here is CASSGQVTLSGNTIYF. DNA of the CDR3: TGTGCCAGTAGTGGACAGGTCACACTCTCTGGAAACACCATATATTTT. The genes are TRBV19 and TRBJ1-3; 7 positions match TRBD1. Trimming took 5 bases from V and 0 from J; bases not matched to a gene: 7. The germline CDR1 and CDR2 sequences are LNHDA and SQIVND (reference sequence). The CDR3 consists of 16 residues.

This clone occurred once. V usage is TRBV5-4 and J usage is TRBJ2-3; D may be TRBD2 (7 bases). CDR1 is SGHNT and CDR2 is YYREEE in the germline V gene (reference sequence). This CDR3 has 15 amino acids. V was cut by 2 bases and J by 6 bases, with 16 bases left in between. The CDR3 reads CASSFGRGRTDTQYF. Written as DNA, the CDR3 is TGTGCCAGCAGCTTCGGGCGGGGGCGAACCGATACGCAGTATTTT.

The V gene is TRBV11-2, the J gene TRBJ1-6; 7 bases match TRBD1. Germline V lookup: CDR1 SGHAT, CDR2 FQNNGV. With 6 bases clipped from V and 7 bases from J, the junction kept 6 bases outside the gene matches. The CDR3 sequence is 14 residues long. CDR3 region: CASRRDRVNSPLHF. The CDR3 nucleotides are TGTGCCAGCAGACGGGACAGAGTAAATTCACCCCTCCACTTT.

The chain recombines TRBV28 with TRBJ2-7; 12 nucleotides match TRBD1. Germline CDR1 MDHEN, CDR2 SYDVKM. Trimming removed 6 bases from V and 7 bases from J; junction bases left unmatched: 10. The CDR3 spans 15 residues. As DNA, the CDR3 is TGTGCCAGCAGGGATCCGGGACAGGGGGCGAGGGAGCAGTACTTC. Translated, it gives CASRDPGQGAREQYF.

The chain employs TRBV15 and TRBJ1-2; 8 bases fit TRBD1. The J segment lost 6 bases and the V segment lost 2 bases, leaving 5 bases of the junction unmatched. Germline V gene lookup returns CDR1 LNHNV and CDR2 YYDKDF (reference sequence). The CDR3 has 14 amino acids. The CDR3 DNA sequence: TGTGCCACCAGCAGAAGCGACAGGGGCGATGGCTACACCTTC. It specifies CATSRSDRGDGYTF.

The chain has TRBV28 and TRBJ2-1; TRBD2 matches 10 bases. CDR1 MDHEN and CDR2 SYDVKM come from the germline V gene. This CDR3 has 16 amino acids. With 6 bases clipped from V and 9 bases from J, the junction kept 14 bases outside the gene matches. The CDR3 DNA reads as TGTGCCAGCAGGCCCGGGGGTAGCGGGAGGAGGAGTGAGCAGTTCTTC. It encodes CASRPGGSGRRSEQFF.

As regards this clone: The junction departs from germline at one end; a sequencing error may be responsible. The chain is built from TRBV9 and TRBJ2-1, with 8 bases identical to TRBD2. The CDR3 spans 18 residues. Per the germline V gene, CDR1 is SGDLS and CDR2 is YYNGEE. CDR3 residues: CASSVGGTSLGSCNEQFF. The CDR3, as DNA: TGTGCCAGCAGCGTAGGAGGGACTAGTCTCGGGTCCTGCAATGAGCAGTTCTTC.

This chain uses TRBV9 with TRBJ2-3; perhaps TRBD2 as D (6 bases). The CDR3 runs to 14 residues. Germline V gene lookup returns CDR1 SGDLS and CDR2 YYNGEE. V was shortened by 3 bases and J by 2 bases, with 10 bases between the two germline ends. CDR3 residues: CASSARGVTDTQYF. The CDR3 region has the DNA TGTGCCAGCAGCGCGCGGGGCGTCACAGATACGCAGTATTTT.

This chain joins TRBV9 and TRBJ1-3; TRBD1 might be the D (5 bases). V was clipped by 3 bases and J by 0 bases, with 7 bases between them. The CDR3 spans 14 residues. From germline, CDR1 is SGDLS and CDR2 YYNGEE. CDR3 sequence reads: CASSATVSGNTIYF. DNA for the CDR3: TGTGCCAGCAGCGCGACAGTCTCTGGAAACACCATATATTTT. The variable domain in full, with the rest retrieved from reference TRBV9 and TRBJ1-3, is DSGVTQTPKHLITATGQRVTLRCSPRSGDLSVYWYQQSLDQGLQFLIQYYNGEERAKGNILERFSAQQFPDLHSELNLSSLELGDSALYFCASSATVSGNTIYFGEGSWLTVV.

Details on this clone: In the same sample, other DNA sequences code for this CDR3. This sequence joins TRBV10-3 and TRBJ2-7; 8 bases fit TRBD2. Germline CDR1 is ENHRY and CDR2 is SYGVKD. The trim removed 6 bases at V and 3 bases at J, leaving 7 bases unmatched. The CDR3 extends over 14 amino acids. CDR3 nucleotide sequence: TGTGCCATCAGATCAGCGGGGGACGACTACGAGCAGTACTTC. The encoded protein is CAIRSAGDDYEQYF.

The CDR3 protein is CAISENKGTSGANNEQFF. DNA of the CDR3: TGTGCCATCAGTGAAAACAAGGGAACTAGCGGAGCTAACAATGAGCAGTTCTTC. This chain joins TRBV10-3 and TRBJ2-1; 8 bases are a match to TRBD2. Germline-derived CDR1 and CDR2 are ENHRY and SYGVKD. The length of the CDR3 is 18 residues. Trimming removed 3 bases from V and 5 bases from J; junction bases left unmatched: 15.

In regard to this clone: Other DNA sequences within the sample encode an identical CDR3. The chain joins TRBV27 to TRBJ2-7; 9 bases map to TRBD2. The trim removed 5 bases at V and 4 bases at J, leaving 3 bases unmatched. Per germline, CDR1 MNHEY and CDR2 SMNVEV (reference sequence). This CDR3 is built from 13 residues. The chain's CDR3 is CASSLAGYYEQYF. In DNA form, the CDR3 reads TGTGCCAGCAGTCTAGCGGGGTATTACGAGCAGTACTTC.

The chain has TRBV4-3 and TRBJ1-6; D is ambiguous. Germline V gene data show CDR1 as LGHNA and CDR2 as YSLEER. V shed 2 bases and J shed 8 bases, with 13 bases lying between them. This CDR3 has 15 residues. Here the CDR3 reads CASSQPGRRDSPLHF. In nucleotides, the CDR3 is TGCGCCAGCAGCCAACCCGGGAGGAGGGATTCACCCCTCCACTTT.

This clone was seen a handful of times. This chain uses TRBV5-6 with TRBJ2-1; D ambiguous. Trimming removed 3 bases at V and 10 bases at J, with 14 bases between. Germline CDR1 is SGHDT and CDR2 is YYEEEE. The CDR3 contains 13 residues. The CDR3 DNA follows: TGTGCCAGCAGCTGGGCCCAAGGTAAAGAGCAGTTCTTC. This codes for CASSWAQGKEQFF.

This chain joins TRBV4-3 and TRBJ2-1; a possible D gene is TRBD2 (5 bases). Germline lookup yields CDR1 LGHNA and CDR2 YSLEER. V lost 4 bases, J lost 4 bases, and 14 bases lay in between. The CDR3 consists of 15 residues. CDR3 sequence (DNA): TGCGCCAGCAGCCGAGGGTCTATCCTATACAATGAGCAGTTCTTC. As protein: CASSRGSILYNEQFF.

The genes are TRBV2 and TRBJ1-2; D call uncertain. Trimming took off 2 bases at V and 8 bases at J, with 9 bases between the two ends. Per germline, CDR1 SNHLY and CDR2 FYNNEI. This CDR3 contains 12 residues. This CDR3 is CASSEYQEGYTF. The CDR3 DNA sequence: TGTGCCAGCAGTGAATACCAGGAAGGCTACACCTTC.

The chain employs TRBV28 and TRBJ1-5; D not resolved. The CDR3 covers 11 residues. V lost 10 bases and J 2 bases, leaving 6 bases between the germline ends. Germline-derived CDR1 and CDR2 are MDHEN and SYDVKM. The CDR3 region is CATQGNQPQHF. The CDR3 DNA follows: TGTGCCACCCAGGGCAATCAGCCCCAGCATTTT.

This clone was counted once. The rearrangement uses TRBV6-1 and TRBJ1-5; tentatively, D is TRBD1 (6 bases). Trimming shortened V by 2 bases and J by 6 bases, and 11 bases separated the two germline ends. The CDR3 extends over 14 amino acids. Germline values: CDR1 MNHNS, CDR2 SASEGT. DNA for the CDR3: TGTGCCAGCAGTGAATTGGGGGGGCCTCAGCCCCAGCATTTT. It yields the protein CASSELGGPQPQHF.

The J gene is TRBJ2-1, the V gene TRBV5-1, with TRBD2 matching over 10 bases. V was clipped by 0 bases and J by 15 bases; unmatched bases: 3. From germline, CDR1 is SGHRS and CDR2 YFSETQ. The CDR3 has 12 residues. Written as DNA, the CDR3 is TGCGCCAGCAGCTTGGAGGCTAGCGGGGGGTTCTTC. Translating it yields CASSLEASGGFF.